These 22 T cell receptor beta chains were all obtained from the same sample, sequenced in a study of control samples from healthy donors and cancer patients. The assay was immunoSEQ multiplex PCR, and TCRdb's table has in-frame clones only and misses some. The data show about 170,000 clones, with about nine tenths seen just once and about 1.6% held by the top ten. What was sequenced was blood. These receptors came from a woman in her twenties or thirties in good health.

This rearrangement joins TRBV5-1 to TRBJ1-2; D is ambiguous. The germline gives CDR1 SGHRS, CDR2 YFSETQ. Deletions cut 5 bases from V and 0 bases from J, with 14 bases between. The CDR3 runs 15 residues. The CDR3 nucleotides are TGCGCCAGCAGGGGTAAAGGTACCTCTAACTATGGCTACACCTTC. Protein product: CASRGKGTSNYGYTF.

The chain employs TRBV7-9 and TRBJ2-5; D tentatively reads TRBD1 or TRBD2 (7 bases each). Germline CDR1 SEHNR, CDR2 FQNEAQ (reference sequence). This CDR3 has 14 residues. The V and J ends lost 3 bases and 5 bases respectively, with 13 bases between them. In DNA form, the CDR3 reads TGTGCCAGCAGCTTGGCAGGGGGGGTGGAGACCCAGTACTTC. This sequence encodes CASSLAGGVETQYF.

The chain joins TRBV6-5 to TRBJ1-5, with D perhaps TRBD1 (6 bases). Trimming left V 2 bases short and J 1 base short, with 12 bases between. The CDR3 is made up of 16 amino acids. In germline, CDR1 is MNHEY, CDR2 SVGAGI. CDR3 residues: CASSYIGGGSNQPQHF. In DNA, the CDR3 is TGTGCCAGCAGTTACATTGGGGGCGGAAGCAATCAGCCCCAGCATTTT.

This clone was seen once. The chain combines TRBV11-2 with TRBJ2-1, with 7 bases aligning to TRBD1. CDR1 SGHAT and CDR2 FQNNGV come from the germline V gene. V trimming: 0 bases; J trimming: 4 bases; junction bases outside the gene matches: 3. This CDR3 spans 15 amino acids. The CDR3 protein is CASSLDRTGYNEQFF. For the CDR3, the DNA is TGTGCCAGCAGCTTAGATCGGACAGGTTACAATGAGCAGTTCTTC.

J is TRBJ2-3 and V is TRBV10-1; the D gene is possibly TRBD1 (6 bases). Germline lookup yields CDR1 WNHNN and CDR2 SYGVQD (reference sequence). This CDR3 is 15 amino acids long. V was clipped by 5 bases and J by 3 bases, with 15 bases between them. CDR3 bases: TGCGCCAGCAGTCCCACAGGGTTGGGGACAGATACGCAGTATTTT. Translation: CASSPTGLGTDTQYF.

V gene TRBV7-2 combines with J gene TRBJ1-1; 9 bases fit TRBD1. The germline CDR1 and CDR2 sequences are SGHTA and FQGNSA. The J segment lost 1 base and the V segment lost 5 bases, leaving 2 bases of the junction unmatched. The CDR3 is 14 residues long. The CDR3 here is CASSVDRGNTEAFF. CDR3 coding DNA: TGTGCCAGCAGCGTGGACAGGGGGAACACTGAAGCTTTCTTT. Full variable domain (missing parts from reference TRBV7-2 and TRBJ1-1): GAGVSQSPSNKVTEKGKDVELRCDPISGHTALYWYRQSLGQGLEFLIYFQGNSAPDKSGLPSDRFSAERTGGSVSTLTIQRTQQEDSAVYLCASSVDRGNTEAFFGQGTRLTVV.

This clone was counted a single time. The chain carries TRBV7-9 and TRBJ2-1; 9 bases are a match to TRBD2. V was pared by 5 bases and J by 2 bases, with 7 bases of the junction left unmatched. This CDR3 comprises 16 residues. Per germline, CDR1 SEHNR and CDR2 FQNEAQ (reference sequence). Written as DNA, the CDR3 is TGTGCCAGCAGCCCTCGGGCTAGCGGGACCTACAATGAGCAGTTCTTC. Its protein product is CASSPRASGTYNEQFF.

Comment on this clone: The junction departs from germline at one end; a sequencing error may be responsible. In DNA, the CDR3 is TGCGCCAGCAGTCAAGATAGCGGGAGCTCCTACGAGCAGTACTTC. As protein: CASSQDSGSSYEQYF. The V and J genes are TRBV4-1 and TRBJ2-7, with 9 bases identical to TRBD2. The length of the CDR3 is 15 residues. From germline, CDR1 is MGHRA and CDR2 YSYEKL.

V usage is TRBV30 and J usage is TRBJ2-1, with TRBD2 matching 12 bases. Germline V gene sequence: CDR1 GTSNPN, CDR2 SVGIG (reference sequence). The CDR3 extends over 12 amino acids. V lost 7 bases, J lost 9 bases, and 4 bases stayed unmatched. The CDR3 DNA is TGTGCCTTTGGACTAGCGGGAATTGAGCAGTTCTTC. Translated, it gives CAFGLAGIEQFF.

The chain uses TRBV12-3 or TRBV12-4 and TRBJ1-1; TRBD1 matches 9 bases. This CDR3 region has 13 residues. V lost 2 bases, J lost 11 bases, and 6 bases stayed unmatched. The CDR3 region is CASSLRAGTGAFF. In DNA, the CDR3 is TGTGCCAGCAGTTTAAGGGCCGGGACAGGGGCTTTCTTT.

The chain has TRBV7-2 and TRBJ2-4, with TRBD1 identical over 11 bases. Looked up from germline, CDR1 is SGHTA and CDR2 is FQGNSA. The J segment lost 3 bases and the V segment lost 1 base, leaving 2 bases of the junction unmatched. The length of the CDR3 is 16 residues. The CDR3 protein is CASSLEGQGVKNIQYF. The CDR3 bases are TGTGCCAGCAGCTTAGAGGGACAGGGGGTCAAAAACATTCAGTACTTC.

The V and J genes are TRBV4-1 and TRBJ2-1; 11 bases map to TRBD2. The germline V gene has CDR1 MGHRA and CDR2 YSYEKL. This CDR3 region has 15 residues. J lost 7 bases, V lost 5 bases, and 7 bases had no gene match. CDR3 nucleotides: TGCGCCAGCAGCGTTAGCGGGAGGGCAAGTAATGAGCAGTTCTTC. The encoded protein is CASSVSGRASNEQFF.

This clone is a singleton in its sample. The rearrangement links TRBV5-1 to TRBJ1-6; D is unresolved. CDR3 length: 15 amino acids. CDR1 and CDR2 (germline): SGHRS, YFSETQ. Trimming removed 0 bases from V and 5 bases from J, with 9 bases in between. The CDR3 reads CASSLGTRDNSPLHF. The CDR3, as DNA: TGCGCCAGCAGCTTGGGGACCCGCGATAATTCACCCCTCCACTTT.

The chain links TRBV12-3 or TRBV12-4 to TRBJ2-2; the D gene is possibly TRBD2 (6 bases). The CDR3 totals 12 residues. Trimming took off 3 bases at V and 7 bases at J, with 6 bases between the two ends. The CDR3 bases are TGTGCCAGCAGTTTGGGGGGCGGGGAGCTGTTTTTT. This codes for CASSLGGGELFF.

The chain joins TRBV5-3 to TRBJ1-5, with a tentative D call TRBD1 (5 bases). TRBV5-3 has ORF status, its function being uncertain. Trimming left V 4 bases short and J 1 base short, with 9 bases between. The CDR3 runs to 14 residues. The CDR3 DNA reads as TGTGCCAGAAGCCCCAAGGGGAGCAATCAGCCCCAGCATTTT. This gives the protein CARSPKGSNQPQHF.

The V gene is TRBV4-1, the J gene TRBJ2-7; 15 positions match TRBD2. Trimming removed 4 bases from V and 2 bases from J; junction bases left unmatched: 6. The CDR3 spans 17 residues. Germline CDR1 and CDR2: MGHRA and YSYEKL. The CDR3 coding sequence is TGCGCCAGCAGCCGAGGACTAGCGGGAGGGCCCCCCTACGAGCAGTACTTC. As protein: CASSRGLAGGPPYEQYF.

The V and J genes are TRBV19 and TRBJ2-3; D remains unclear. The V gene's germline CDR1 is LNHDA and CDR2 SQIVND (reference sequence). Deletions cut 3 bases from V and 0 bases from J, with 4 bases between. This CDR3 has 13 residues. The CDR3 DNA reads as TGTGCCAGTAGTATCGGCAGCACAGATACGCAGTATTTT. Protein sequence: CASSIGSTDTQYF. The full variable domain, rest sourced from reference TRBV19 and TRBJ2-3, is DGGITQSPKYLFRKEGQNVTLSCEQNLNHDAMYWYRQDPGQGLRLIYYSQIVNDFQKGDIAEGYSVSREKKESFPLTVTSAQKNPTAFYLCASSIGSTDTQYFGPGTRLTVL.

The chain employs TRBV3-1 (or the pseudogene TRBV3-2) and TRBJ2-7, with TRBD1 matching over 10 bases. There are 15 residues in the CDR3. Germline V lookup: CDR1 LGHDT, CDR2 YNNKEL (reference sequence). Losses at the gene ends were 1 base for V and 3 bases for J; bases not matched to a gene: 3. The CDR3 spells CASSQARTGGYEQYF. For the CDR3, the DNA is TGTGCCAGCAGCCAAGCCCGGACAGGGGGCTACGAGCAGTACTTC.

The chain has TRBV19 and TRBJ1-2, with D uncertain. The V end was cut by 1 base, the J end by 2 bases, with 8 bases between. Per the germline V gene, CDR1 is LNHDA and CDR2 is SQIVND (reference sequence). CDR3 length equals 14 residues. CDR3 coding DNA: TGTGCCAGTAGTATAGTTGGAGAGAACTATGGCTACACCTTC. Protein: CASSIVGENYGYTF.

The CDR3 nucleotides read TGTGCCAGCAGACCTCAGGGGAGGGATGGCTACACCTTC. Its protein product is CASRPQGRDGYTF. The V and J genes are TRBV6-5 and TRBJ1-2; perhaps TRBD1 as D (6 bases). V lost 6 bases and J lost 6, with 14 bases in between. CDR1 and CDR2 from the germline V gene are MNHEY and SVGAGI. The CDR3 totals 13 residues.

The V gene is TRBV12-5, the J gene TRBJ2-2; 12 nucleotides line up with TRBD1. Germline lookup yields CDR1 LGHNT and CDR2 FRNRAP. CDR3 length: 16 residues. V was clipped by 3 bases and J by 6 bases; unmatched bases: 5. The CDR3 sequence: CASGFRDRGPPGELFF. Written as DNA, the CDR3 is TGTGCTAGTGGTTTCCGGGACAGGGGGCCCCCCGGGGAGCTGTTTTTT.

V gene TRBV4-1 combines with J gene TRBJ2-3, with D possibly matching TRBD1 (5 bases). The germline V and J ends were trimmed by 4 bases and 3 bases, with 8 bases remaining between them. This CDR3 comprises 13 residues. Looked up from germline, CDR1 is MGHRA and CDR2 is YSYEKL. CDR3 amino acids: CASSRGGTDTQYF. The CDR3 nucleotides are TGCGCCAGCAGCCGGGGCGGTACAGATACGCAGTATTTT.